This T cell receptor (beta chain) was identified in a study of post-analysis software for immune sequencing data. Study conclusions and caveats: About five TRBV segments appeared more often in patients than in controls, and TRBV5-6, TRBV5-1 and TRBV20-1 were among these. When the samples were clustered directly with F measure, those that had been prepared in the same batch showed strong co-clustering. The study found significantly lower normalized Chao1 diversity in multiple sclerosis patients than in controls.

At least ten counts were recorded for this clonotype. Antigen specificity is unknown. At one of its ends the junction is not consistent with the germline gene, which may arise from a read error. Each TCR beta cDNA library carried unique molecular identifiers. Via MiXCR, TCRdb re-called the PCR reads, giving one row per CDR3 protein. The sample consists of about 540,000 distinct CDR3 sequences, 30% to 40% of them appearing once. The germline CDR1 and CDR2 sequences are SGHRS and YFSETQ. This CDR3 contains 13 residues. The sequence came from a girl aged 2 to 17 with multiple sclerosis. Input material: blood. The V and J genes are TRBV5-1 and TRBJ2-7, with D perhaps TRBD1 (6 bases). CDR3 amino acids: CASSLEDSYEQYF. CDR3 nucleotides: TGTGCCAGCAGCTTAGAGGACAGCTACGAGCAGTACTTC.